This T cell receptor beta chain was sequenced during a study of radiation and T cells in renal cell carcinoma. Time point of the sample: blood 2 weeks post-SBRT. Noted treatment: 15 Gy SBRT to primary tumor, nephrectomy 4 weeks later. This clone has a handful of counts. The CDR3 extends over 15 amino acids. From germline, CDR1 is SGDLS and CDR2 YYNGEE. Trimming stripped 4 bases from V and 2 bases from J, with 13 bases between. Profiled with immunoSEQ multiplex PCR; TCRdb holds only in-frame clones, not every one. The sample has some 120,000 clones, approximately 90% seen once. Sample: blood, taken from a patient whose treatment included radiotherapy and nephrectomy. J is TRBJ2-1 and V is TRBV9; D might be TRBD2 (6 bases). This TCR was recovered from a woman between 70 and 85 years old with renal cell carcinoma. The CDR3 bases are TGTGCCAGCAGCACGAGCGGGTTCCCCTACAATGAGCAGTTCTTC. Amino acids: CASSTSGFPYNEQFF.